The rows below give T cell receptor beta chains drawn from one sample of a study of blood T cell repertoires in COVID-19. The assay was immunoSEQ multiplex PCR, and TCRdb's table has in-frame clones only and misses some. The data show 120,000 to 150,000 clones, around 84% seen once. Sample: peripheral blood. The receptors originated from a woman in her sixties with acute or convalescent COVID-19. The CDR3 runs from the conserved cysteine through the conserved F or W.

TRBJ2-1	TRBV10-2	CASSEWGLGFDEQFF
TRBJ2-3	TRBV1	CTSSQDAPPDTQYF
TRBJ2-5	TRBV24-1	CATSDLAGGAQETQYF
TRBJ1-5	TRBV28	CASSLGAGNNQPQHF
TRBJ2-5	TRBV15	CATSRVGRTPLFSGTQYF
TRBJ1-6	TRBV27	CASSWGGGAYNSPLHF
TRBJ2-2	TRBV3-1/TRBV3-2	CASSRRTGSVGELFF
TRBJ2-5	TRBV24-1	CATSAGQGGLWETQYF
TRBJ1-2	TRBV11-2	CASSYPARGRGGYTF
TRBJ2-5	TRBV5-4	CASSSTRETQYF
TRBJ2-7	TRBV10-3	CATTAGEYEQYF
TRBJ2-5	TRBV11-3	CASSPTTGMETQYF
TRBJ1-2	TRBV30	CAWSVARGGVGYTF
TRBJ2-1	TRBV4-1	CASSPTGGSYNEQFF
TRBJ2-7	TRBV28	CASSKGTGRGSSYEQYF
TRBJ1-2	TRBV13	CASSRTGGDYGYTF
TRBJ2-1	TRBV3-1/TRBV3-2	CASSLGTTGGYNEQFF
TRBJ2-7	TRBV7-6	CASSFVSGTGQGLGEQYF
TRBJ1-1	TRBV20-1	CSGRRTTEAFF
TRBJ2-2	TRBV15	CATSARDRGSGELFF
TRBJ1-5	TRBV4-3	CASSQDRGQPQHF
TRBJ2-1	TRBV9	CASAPGGGAYEQFF
TRBJ1-4	TRBV5-4	CASSSGTAEKLFF
TRBJ2-1	TRBV6-4	CASRRDYRSYNEQFF
TRBJ2-3	TRBV24-1	CATSDLTGTSGIDTQYF
TRBJ2-3	TRBV19	CASSDRGTDTQYF
TRBJ2-1	TRBV20-1	CSASRQSYNEQFF
TRBJ1-5	TRBV6-6	CATGDRVDQPQHF
TRBJ1-2	TRBV7-6	CASSHGAGVGYTF
TRBJ2-2	TRBV14	CASSPLRSSATGELFF
TRBJ2-1	TRBV11-2	CASSTPGTSGTNEQFF
TRBJ2-7	TRBV30	CAWRDRVGEQYF
TRBJ1-5	TRBV6-5	CASSYSSTGNQPQHF
TRBJ2-5	TRBV19	CASSSQGGETQYF
TRBJ1-2	TRBV30	CAWSFERTGPFLYGYTF
TRBJ2-2	TRBV10-3	CAIAGTGGSNTGELFF
TRBJ1-6	TRBV7-9	CASSLSSSPLHF
TRBJ2-1	TRBV20-1	CSGDSGEQFF
TRBJ1-1	TRBV19	CASSIPTGHRREAFF
TRBJ1-1	TRBV11-1	CASSYKSNTEAFF
TRBJ1-1	TRBV1	CTSSLRDYKLKNTEAFF
TRBJ1-6	TRBV7-6	CASSSGGVLHF
TRBJ2-1	TRBV5-6	CASSKGARDNEQFF
TRBJ2-2	TRBV7-3	CASSLTGLNGELFF
TRBJ2-3	TRBV2	CAFGGTSGGGYTDTQYF
TRBJ2-3	TRBV14	CASSQGRLNTQYF
TRBJ1-2	TRBV28	CASSGAGGLRVGYTF
TRBJ2-3	TRBV4-1	CASSLGLAGGSSTDTQYF
TRBJ2-1	TRBV7-2	CASSTSGGKYEQFF
TRBJ2-1	TRBV10-3	CAISMPGGEQFF
TRBJ2-1	TRBV4-1	CASSRLGQGYMDEQFF
TRBJ1-2	TRBV5-1	CASSLESVPNYGYTF
TRBJ2-2	TRBV7-9	CASSRTTGYYATGELFF